These 5 T cell receptor beta chains came from one sample sequenced in a study of T-cell memory formation after mild COVID-19. Each CDR3 protein is one row after TCRdb ran MiXCR on the 5' RACE reads. The table has approximately 290,000 distinct CDR3 sequences, 19% seen once. The sequenced sample consisted of PBMCs or a T cell subset sorted from them (not recorded which). The receptors were gathered from a man aged 18 to 30 who had mild COVID-19 (a few samples of this study predate the infection). Cell type and time point are not known.

This clonotype came up a few times. At one of its ends the junction is not consistent with the germline gene, which may arise from a read error. V is TRBV20-1 and J is TRBJ1-5; TRBD1 might be the D (6 bases). The CDR3 spans 15 residues. Germline lookup yields CDR1 DFQATT and CDR2 SNEGSKA (reference sequence). CDR3 bases: TGCAGTGCCAGAGAGGGGGAGACCGCTAATCAGCCCCAGCATTTT. It is translated as CSAREGETANQPQHF.

This clonotype has at least ten counts. This chain uses TRBV3-1 with TRBJ2-7; D may be TRBD1 (6 bases). Germline CDR1 LGHDT, CDR2 YNNKEL (reference sequence). Trimming stripped 1 base from V and 7 bases from J, with 8 bases between. This CDR3 contains 12 residues. CDR3 sequence reads: CASSQVRGEQYF. In DNA form, the CDR3 reads TGTGCCAGCAGCCAAGTGAGGGGGGAGCAGTACTTC.

The chain combines TRBV3-1 with TRBJ2-5; 7 nucleotides match TRBD1. V gave up 5 bases and J gave up 2 bases; unmatched junction bases: 8. Per germline, CDR1 LGHDT and CDR2 YNNKEL (reference sequence). The CDR3 is 15 residues long. The CDR3 coding sequence is TGTGCCAGCAGCACCGGGACAGACTTTCAAGAGACCCAGTACTTC. Its translation: CASSTGTDFQETQYF.

This clonotype was counted only a few times. This sequence joins TRBV10-2 and TRBJ2-3; 10 bases match TRBD2. With 8 bases clipped from V and 2 bases from J, the junction kept 7 bases outside the gene matches. The length of the CDR3 is 15 residues. Germline CDR1 and CDR2: WSHSY and SAAADI. The DNA of the CDR3 is TGCGCCAGCGGGCTTAGCGGGGGGACCACAGATACGCAGTATTTT. Translation: CASGLSGGTTDTQYF.

There are a few counts of this clonotype. V is TRBV6-2 or TRBV6-3 and J is TRBJ2-3; D possibly corresponds to TRBD1 (5 bases). V was trimmed by 2 bases and J by 4 bases, leaving 13 bases between them. Per the germline V gene, CDR1 is MNHEY and CDR2 is SVGEGT. The CDR3 length is 15 residues. CDR3 protein: CASSYPNTGADTQYF. For the CDR3, the DNA is TGTGCCAGCAGTTACCCGAATACAGGAGCAGATACGCAGTATTTT.